The 18 T cell receptor beta chains reported below all come from one sample, sequenced in a study of blood T cells in healthy people across ages. Primers used in a second PCR of about 7 to 12 cycles were a sample-barcoded 5' primer and a J-beta primer mix. A single record per CDR3 protein comes from TCRdb applying MiXCR to the 5' RACE reads. Counted here are some 800,000 distinct CDR3 sequences, under 45% occurring once; the ten biggest clones make up around 21%. The sequenced sample consisted of blood. These TCRs come from a man aged 55 to 70 in good health.

The chain employs TRBV7-7 and TRBJ2-5; 16 bases are a match to TRBD2. J lost 5 bases, V lost 7 bases, and 10 bases had no gene match. The CDR3 runs to 17 residues. Germline V gene lookup returns CDR1 SSHAT and CDR2 FNYEAQ (reference sequence). CDR3 residues: CASTEGTSGGAVETQYF. The DNA of the CDR3 is TGTGCCAGCACCGAGGGGACTAGCGGGGGGGCAGTGGAGACCCAGTACTTC.

This clonotype was observed a handful of times. V is TRBV29-1 and J is TRBJ2-1; D not certain. Germline values: CDR1 SQVTM, CDR2 ANQGSEA. The CDR3 is 14 residues long. Trimming pared 6 bases from V and 4 bases from J, leaving 16 bases between. DNA of the CDR3: TGCAGCGTCCCGGGTCCCAGGTTATACAATGAGCAGTTCTTC. It specifies CSVPGPRLYNEQFF.

This chain uses TRBV7-9 with TRBJ2-1; D is unresolved. The J call is uncertain, as TRBJ2-7 better fits the DNA end. In germline, CDR1 is SEHNR, CDR2 FQNEAQ (reference sequence). CDR3 size: 13 residues. CDR3 in DNA: TGTGCCAGCAGCTCAGATGGTGGCAATGAGCAGTACTTC. Translated: CASSSDGGNEQYF.

J is TRBJ1-2 and V is TRBV4-3; TRBD1 might be the D (5 bases). Per germline, CDR1 LGHNA and CDR2 YSLEER. Trimming removed 0 bases from V and 4 bases from J, with 15 bases in between. The CDR3 runs 16 residues. The CDR3 here is CASSQDGRQPVYGYTF. CDR3 bases: TGCGCCAGCAGCCAAGATGGTAGACAGCCAGTCTATGGCTACACCTTC.

The genes are TRBV6-2 or TRBV6-3 and TRBJ2-7, with a tentative D call TRBD2 (6 bases). The CDR3 extends over 14 amino acids. Germline assignment: CDR1 MNHEY and CDR2 SVGEGT. The V end lost 4 bases, the J end lost 6 bases, and 16 bases lay between the germline ends. The chain's CDR3 is CASSSNGRGGEQYF. CDR3 bases: TGTGCCAGCAGTTCGAATGGTCGGGGAGGCGAGCAGTACTTC.

The chain combines TRBV18 with TRBJ1-1; 8 nucleotides match TRBD1. The CDR3 runs to 15 residues. Germline CDR1 and CDR2: KGHSH and LQKENI. With 2 bases clipped from V and 1 base from J, the junction kept 3 bases outside the gene matches. The CDR3 sequence is CASSPRGTGNTEAFF. In nucleotides, the CDR3 is TGTGCCAGCTCACCAAGGGGGACAGGGAACACTGAAGCTTTCTTT.

In DNA, the CDR3 is TGTGCCAGTAGTATAGACCAGACCACAGATACGCAGTATTTT. Translation: CASSIDQTTDTQYF. The J gene is TRBJ2-3, the V gene TRBV19; no clear D. This CDR3 has 14 residues. The V end lost 0 bases, the J end lost 2 bases, and 6 bases lay between the germline ends. Germline-derived CDR1 and CDR2 are LNHDA and SQIVND (reference sequence).

The CDR3 DNA sequence: TGTGCCATCAGTGCGTACCGGGAGGCCTACGAGCAGTACTTC. It is translated as CAISAYREAYEQYF. V gene TRBV10-3 combines with J gene TRBJ2-7; 7 bases fit TRBD2. This CDR3 region has 14 residues. V shed 4 bases and J 2 bases; nucleotides not matched to a gene: 5. CDR1 is ENHRY, CDR2 SYGVKD, per germline.

This clonotype was detected only a few times. A junction end diverges from the germline sequence, so it may reflect a read error. The J gene is TRBJ2-6, the V gene TRBV6-4; D may match TRBD1 or TRBD2 (6 bases each). The CDR3 consists of 16 residues. Germline V gene data show CDR1 as MRHNA and CDR2 as SNTAGT. As DNA, the CDR3 is TGTGCCAGCAGTGACGGTTGGGGGGCTGGGGCCAACGTTCTGACTTTC. This encodes CASSDGWGAGANVLTF.

A remark on this clonotype: The conserved final phenylalanine or tryptophan is absent from the CDR3, which likely points to a read error. This chain links TRBV10-3 with TRBJ1-2; no reliable D call. Deletions cut 5 bases from V and 7 bases from J, with 14 bases between. The CDR3 has 13 amino acids. Germline V lookup: CDR1 ENHRY, CDR2 SYGVKD. The DNA of the CDR3 is TGTGCCATCAGTTCCCCAGCCTATCGTGGCTACACCTTG. Its protein is CAISSPAYRGYTL.

This clonotype was found a few times. The genes are TRBV11-2 and TRBJ2-1, with 8 bases identical to TRBD1. CDR3 length equals 15 residues. With V trimmed by 5 bases and J by 5 bases, 8 bases remained unmatched. Germline loops: CDR1 SGHAT, CDR2 FQNNGV. DNA for the CDR3: TGTGCCAGCAGCCCTCGACAGGGGAATGACAATGAGCAGTTCTTC. Translation: CASSPRQGNDNEQFF.

Only a few counts were recorded for this clonotype. Here the CDR3 reads CASSWSDTQYF. CDR3 coding DNA: TGTGCCAGCAGTTGGTCGGATACGCAGTATTTT. V and J are TRBV28 and TRBJ2-3; D not certain. V was shortened by 4 bases and J by 6 bases, with 5 bases between the two germline ends. Germline lookup yields CDR1 MDHEN and CDR2 SYDVKM. The CDR3 length is 11 residues.

The chain has TRBV7-9 and TRBJ2-7; D not certain. V lost 2 bases, J lost 11 bases, and 10 bases lay in between. The V gene's germline CDR1 is SEHNR and CDR2 FQNEAQ (reference sequence). CDR3 size: 11 residues. In nucleotides, the CDR3 is TGTGCCAGCAGCTTACCAGGTGTGGAGTACTTC. Translated: CASSLPGVEYF.

The chain has TRBV6-2 or TRBV6-3 and TRBJ2-7, with TRBD2 matching 8 bases. Unmatched junction bases numbered 12, after V lost 7 bases and J lost 7 bases. This CDR3 has 14 amino acids. Per the germline V gene, CDR1 is MNHEY and CDR2 is SVGEGT. CDR3 protein: CASNRGGLVYEQYF. The DNA of the CDR3 is TGTGCCAGCAATCGGGGGGGCCTGGTCTATGAGCAGTACTTC.

The chain uses TRBV6-2 or TRBV6-3 and TRBJ2-2, with D possibly TRBD2 on 5 matching bases. The length of the CDR3 is 16 residues. V was shortened by 4 bases and J by 1 base, with 13 bases between the two germline ends. Germline V gene lookup returns CDR1 MNHEY and CDR2 SVGEGT. The CDR3 nucleotides are TGTGCCAGCAGTTCGGGAACGGGGTGGAACACCGGGGAGCTGTTTTTT. It specifies CASSSGTGWNTGELFF.

This clonotype was detected only a few times. The V and J genes are TRBV28 and TRBJ1-2; D possibly corresponds to TRBD1 (5 bases). CDR1 and CDR2 (germline): MDHEN, SYDVKM. Trimming left V 4 bases short and J 2 bases short, with 17 bases between. The CDR3 covers 16 residues. The CDR3 nucleotides read TGTGCCAGCAGTTCTCCTATACGGGGGATAAACTATGGCTACACCTTC. This translates into CASSSPIRGINYGYTF.

This clonotype appeared a few times. This sequence joins TRBV6-1 and TRBJ2-1; TRBD1 matches at 8 bases. Losses at the gene ends were 8 bases for V and 0 bases for J; bases not matched to a gene: 6. Germline V lookup: CDR1 MNHNS, CDR2 SASEGT. This CDR3 is built from 15 residues. Here the CDR3 reads CASGKQGASYNEQFF. CDR3 in DNA: TGTGCCAGCGGGAAGCAGGGGGCCTCCTACAATGAGCAGTTCTTC.

The V and J genes are TRBV7-2 and TRBJ2-3, with D possibly being TRBD2 (6 bases). The CDR3 covers 15 residues. Germline V lookup: CDR1 SGHTA, CDR2 FQGNSA. V dropped 5 bases and J dropped 6 bases, with 18 bases sitting between them. The CDR3 DNA follows: TGTGCCAGCAGCCTAGGGACTGGCTTTGGTGATACGCAGTATTTT. It encodes CASSLGTGFGDTQYF.